This paragraph reports one TCR beta chain. The antigen is undetermined. The investigators sampled blood at baseline, at cycle 4 day 1, and at cycle 7 day 1. The source of the sample is a study of OX40 agonist ivuxolimab in advanced cancers. General observations from the study: Among the least clonally expanded were partial responders at 0.1-3.0 mg/kg.

Unmatched junction bases numbered 3, after V lost 1 base and J lost 6 bases. The germline V gene encodes CDR1 MNHNS and CDR2 SASEGT. This CDR3 region has 15 residues. The repertoire was sequenced with immunoSEQ multiplex PCR; TCRdb's copy has only in-frame clones and lacks some. The table shows over 80,000 clones, with about 90% occurring only once. V gene TRBV6-1 combines with J gene TRBJ1-5, with TRBD1 matching 10 bases. The material sequenced was CD4+ or CD8+ T cells sorted from blood, taken in a trial of the OX40 agonist ivuxolimab. The clonotype was recovered from an adult with an advanced solid tumor such as melanoma, head and neck, liver or kidney cancer. The CDR3 region is CASSEVGTGAQPQHF. The CDR3 nucleotides are TGTGCCAGCAGTGAAGTGGGGACAGGGGCTCAGCCCCAGCATTTT.